The rows below give T cell receptor beta chains drawn from one sample of a study of cytomegalovirus exposure and HLA in healthy donors. Here immunoSEQ multiplex PCR was the method, and the copy in TCRdb shows in-frame clones only, minus some. The data show about 170,000 clones, with roughly 67% seen just once and under 7% held by the top ten. Specimen: PBMCs. Receptors originate from a woman aged 18-35 years in good health and CMV-seropositive. Both conserved end residues are part of each CDR3. The D gene is left open where the match is weak. The size entry is marked missing in some rows and otherwise reads once, few, many or a size class.

.	TRBV27	TRBJ2-5	.	CASSLDAGRKETQYF	TGTGCCAGCAGTCTTGACGCGGGGCGAAAAGAGACCCAGTACTTC
.	TRBV2	TRBJ2-4	.	CASSGGRSKNIQYF	TGTGCCAGCAGTGGGGGCAGGTCCAAAAACATTCAGTACTTC
.	TRBV13	TRBJ2-1	once	CASSLGSRGYNEQFF	TGTGCCAGCAGCTTAGGTTCCCGCGGCTACAATGAGCAGTTCTTC
TRBD2	TRBV7-2	TRBJ2-5	few	CASSFGLAVRETQYF	TGTGCCAGCAGCTTCGGACTAGCGGTGAGGGAGACCCAGTACTTC
TRBD1	TRBV19	TRBJ1-2	.	CASSNPGQGQLNGYTF	TGTGCCAGTAGTAATCCGGGACAGGGACAATTGAATGGCTACACCTTC
.	TRBV7-8	TRBJ1-1	.	CASNTGQGLMNTEAFF	TGTGCCAGCAATACCGGGCAGGGCCTAATGAACACTGAAGCTTTCTTT
.	TRBV7-2	TRBJ1-1	.	CASSPSAGAGDTEAFF	TGTGCCAGCAGCCCATCTGCCGGGGCAGGGGACACTGAAGCTTTCTTT
.	TRBV5-1	TRBJ2-2	.	CASSLADTGELFF	TGCGCCAGCAGCTTGGCGGACACCGGGGAGCTGTTTTTT
TRBD2	TRBV11-2	TRBJ2-1	.	CASSISSGGENEQFF	TGTGCCAGCAGCATCTCGAGCGGGGGGGAAAATGAGCAGTTCTTC
TRBD1	TRBV5-1	TRBJ2-6	few	CASSLRGPGANVLTF	TGCGCCAGCAGCCTTAGGGGGCCGGGGGCCAACGTCCTGACTTTC
.	TRBV30	TRBJ1-2	.	CAWRTAGMIYGYTF	TGTGCCTGGAGAACAGCGGGAATGATCTATGGCTACACCTTC
TRBD2	TRBV14	TRBJ2-5	.	CASSSGLAGYETQYF	TGTGCCAGCAGCTCGGGACTAGCGGGGTATGAGACCCAGTACTTC
TRBD1	TRBV27	TRBJ2-7	once	CASSLGQGAIGEQYF	TGTGCCAGCAGTTTAGGACAGGGGGCGATTGGCGAGCAGTACTTC
TRBD2	TRBV28	TRBJ2-2	.	CVSKRGRGDTGELFF	TGTGTCAGCAAGCGGGGGCGCGGGGACACCGGGGAGCTGTTTTTT
.	TRBV6-6	TRBJ2-7	.	CASSQGTFMDEQYF	TGTGCCAGCAGTCAGGGGACCTTTATGGACGAGCAGTACTTC
.	TRBV7-9	TRBJ1-2	.	CSSSFTGGGYTF	TGTTCCAGCAGCTTTACAGGAGGGGGCTACACCTTC
TRBD2	TRBV2	TRBJ2-7	.	CASRETFGGLTYEQYF	TGTGCCAGCAGAGAGACTTTCGGGGGACTAACCTACGAGCAGTACTTC
TRBD1	TRBV9	TRBJ1-2	once	CASSARTGYGYTF	TGTGCCAGCAGCGCACGGACAGGGTATGGCTACACCTTC
TRBD1	TRBV30	TRBJ1-5	.	CAWSVRDSRGGGNQPQHF	TGTGCCTGGAGTGTACGGGACAGCAGGGGCGGGGGCAATCAGCCCCAGCATTTT
.	TRBV27	TRBJ2-2	.	CATGISGVVFRTGELFF	TGTGCCACCGGTATTTCAGGGGTAGTTTTCCGCACCGGGGAGCTGTTTTTT
TRBD1	TRBV6-1	TRBJ2-3	.	CASRVTGVPTDTQYF	TGTGCCAGCAGGGTCACAGGGGTTCCCACAGATACGCAGTATTTT
.	TRBV7-2	TRBJ1-1	.	CASSFDREVPEAFF	TGTGCCAGCAGCTTTGACAGAGAGGTCCCTGAAGCTTTCTTT
TRBD1	TRBV11-2	TRBJ1-2	.	CASSLVRGLPGGGYGYTF	TGTGCCAGCAGCTTAGTACGGGGGTTGCCAGGGGGTGGCTATGGCTACACCTTC
.	TRBV18	TRBJ1-5	once	CASAQGSNQPQHF	TGTGCCAGCGCTCAGGGGAGCAATCAGCCCCAGCATTTT
.	TRBV11-3	TRBJ2-3	.	CASSFPGTDTQYF	TGTGCCAGCAGCTTTCCGGGCACAGATACGCAGTATTTT
.	TRBV19	TRBJ1-1	.	CASSGLFEDYTEAFF	TGTGCCAGTAGTGGGTTGTTTGAGGATTACACTGAAGCTTTCTTT
.	TRBV7-9	TRBJ1-3	.	CASSSTGQWNSLSGNTIYF	TGTGCCAGCAGCTCAACCGGACAGTGGAACTCTCTCTCTGGAAACACCATATATTTT
.	TRBV9	TRBJ2-3	few	CASSHPGGAQYF	TGTGCCAGCAGCCACCCCGGCGGAGCGCAGTATTTT
.	TRBV11-2	TRBJ2-7	.	CASSSTDANEQYF	TGTGCCAGCAGCTCGACAGACGCCAACGAGCAGTACTTC
.	TRBV7-6	TRBJ2-2	.	CASSLASVNTGELFF	TGTGCCAGCAGCTTAGCCTCGGTGAACACCGGGGAGCTGTTTTTT
.	TRBV7-9	TRBJ1-1	.	CSSSSPPPQGSRPEAFF	TGTTCCAGCAGCTCCCCTCCACCCCAGGGGTCGAGACCTGAAGCTTTCTTT
.	TRBV7-9	TRBJ2-5	.	CASSLGLGVVTQYF	TGTGCCAGCAGCTTAGGACTAGGTGTGGTGACCCAGTACTTC
TRBD1	TRBV19	TRBJ1-1	.	CASSTLSGGSNTEAFF	TGTGCCAGTAGTACTTTGTCAGGGGGCTCGAACACTGAAGCTTTCTTT
.	TRBV21-1	TRBJ1-2	.	CASSKETWTGENYGYTF	TGTGCCAGCAGCAAAGAGACCTGGACAGGGGAGAACTATGGCTACACCTTC
.	TRBV10-3	TRBJ2-7	.	CAISGKNGGSYEQYF	TGTGCCATCAGCGGGAAAAACGGGGGTTCCTACGAGCAGTACTTC
.	TRBV4-3	TRBJ1-2	.	CASSQVLWGGAGDGYTF	TGCGCCAGCAGCCAAGTACTTTGGGGGGGTGCGGGGGATGGCTACACCTTC
TRBD2	TRBV4-3	TRBJ2-1	few	CASSQVSLAGGNEQFF	TGCGCCAGCAGCCAAGTCAGCCTAGCGGGAGGCAATGAGCAGTTCTTC
.	TRBV7-2	TRBJ2-3	once	CASSQQGDTQYF	TGTGCCAGCAGCCAGCAGGGAGATACGCAGTATTTT
TRBD2	TRBV5-8	TRBJ2-7	.	CASSLSGRGYEQYF	TGTGCCAGCAGCTTGTCCGGGAGGGGTTACGAGCAGTACTTC
.	TRBV18	TRBJ2-7	.	CASSQGQPHTQYEQYF	TGTGCCAGCTCCCAAGGACAGCCACACACACAATACGAGCAATACTTC
.	TRBV28	TRBJ2-4	.	CASSTQTAKNIQYF	TGTGCCAGCAGCACACAGACAGCCAAAAACATTCAGTACTTC
.	TRBV5-8	TRBJ1-6	.	CASSLGARYNSPLHF	TGTGCCAGCAGCTTGGGGGCGAGATATAATTCACCCCTCCACTTT
.	TRBV28	TRBJ2-1	few	CASSLFRGTYNEQFF	TGTGCCAGCAGTTTATTCCGGGGTACCTACAATGAGCAGTTCTTC
TRBD2	TRBV2	TRBJ2-3	.	CASSETSGGGSSTDTQYF	TGTGCCAGCAGTGAAACCAGCGGGGGGGGATCTAGCACAGATACGCAGTATTTT
.	TRBV5-6	TRBJ2-5	.	CASSLVAGRETQYF	TGTGCCAGCAGCTTGGTGGCGGGCCGGGAGACCCAGTACTTC
TRBD1	TRBV5-4	TRBJ2-3	.	CASSHGQGTDTQYF	TGTGCCAGCAGCCATGGACAGGGAACAGATACGCAGTATTTT
.	TRBV5-1	TRBJ1-1	.	CASSLGHVNTEAFF	TGCGCCAGCAGCTTGGGGCACGTAAACACTGAAGCTTTCTTT
.	TRBV29-1	TRBJ2-7	.	CSVEVFGAEQYF	TGCAGCGTTGAAGTATTTGGGGCCGAGCAGTACTTC
TRBD1	TRBV7-9	TRBJ2-7	few	CASSPGGAYEQYF	TGTGCCAGCAGCCCAGGGGGCGCCTACGAGCAGTACTTC
.	TRBV6-5	TRBJ1-4	.	CASSALRATNEKLFF	TGTGCCAGCAGTGCTTTACGCGCAACTAATGAAAAACTGTTTTTT
.	TRBV5-5	TRBJ1-1	.	CASSLAIGGMNTEAFF	TGTGCCAGCAGCTTGGCCATCGGGGGGATGAACACTGAAGCTTTCTTT
.	TRBV18	TRBJ2-5	.	CASSRFLETQYF	TGTGCCAGCTCACGTTTTCTAGAGACCCAGTACTTC
.	TRBV30	TRBJ1-1	.	CAWSVRGRAFF	TGTGCCTGGAGTGTACGAGGGAGAGCTTTCTTT
.	TRBV7-3	TRBJ2-1	.	CASSLTGGGNEQFF	TGTGCCAGCAGCTTAACAGGAGGAGGCAATGAGCAGTTCTTC
TRBD1	TRBV7-2	TRBJ1-5	.	CASSRGTAYQPQHF	TGTGCCAGCAGCCGCGGGACAGCCTATCAGCCCCAGCATTTT
TRBD2	TRBV7-2	TRBJ2-1	.	CASSLSGGAVDEQFF	TGTGCCAGCAGTTTAAGCGGGGGGGCCGTCGATGAGCAGTTCTTC
.	TRBV27	TRBJ1-2	.	CASSLAGQRRDGYTF	TGTGCCAGCAGTTTGGCGGGCCAAAGAAGGGATGGCTACACCTTC